This T cell receptor beta chain was sequenced during a study of shared clonotypes between healthy human individuals. Looking at the study overall: Aged between 18 and 49, the donors were a couple of women and three men. Study-level points and caveats: Despite large depth, rarefaction showed incomplete sorted-subset sequencing. Roughly 5% of naive CD4 clonotypes were common to a few donors.

As concerns this clone: Antigen: not known. The sample has other DNA sequences that encode this CDR3 too.

Approximately 200 ng DNA, about 30,000 T cell genomes, went into each sorted-subset replicate PCR. The table came from immunoSEQ multiplex PCR; TCRdb's copy has only in-frame clones and leaves some out. Altogether 2 million to 2.5 million clones are present, 95% being singletons, with the ten largest covering about 0.13%. There are 14 residues in the CDR3. Germline-derived CDR1 and CDR2 are KGHSH and LQKENI. V lost 1 base and J lost 0, with 6 bases in between. The TCR was taken from a young man in good health. The V and J genes are TRBV18 and TRBJ1-1; D is uncertain. Input material: naive CD4+ T cells sorted from blood. As for subset: CD45RA+ positively selected. CDR3 amino acids: CASSPLNLNTEAFF. As DNA, the CDR3 is TGTGCCAGCTCACCACTCAACCTGAACACTGAAGCTTTCTTT.